This T cell receptor beta chain was captured by sequencing in a study of T cell responses to AZD1222 COVID-19 vaccine. Germline V gives CDR1 GTSNPN, CDR2 SVGIG (reference sequence). The CDR3 spans 11 residues. V was cut by 4 bases and J by 3 bases, with 6 bases left in between. Produced via immunoSEQ multiplex PCR; TCRdb's table is partial and in-frame only. The table records approximately 140,000 clones, around 90% of them present only once. The chain combines TRBV30 with TRBJ1-2; D gene unclear. This receptor was taken from an adult in good health. This material consisted of peripheral blood, taken on day 0 of AZD1222 vaccination. The CDR3 bases are TGTGCCTGGACAGAGGACTATGGCTACACCTTC. Its protein product is CAWTEDYGYTF.